The 13 T cell receptor beta chains in this list originate from one sample, sequenced in a study of response to subunit inactivated influenza vaccine. TCRdb analysed the RT-PCR reads with MiXCR anew, one entry per CDR3 protein. This sample carries over 800,000 distinct CDR3 sequences, about 20% of them seen once, and the ten largest clones take 10% to 13%. The starting material was PBMCs from blood, obtained 5 days after vaccination. The receptors were gathered from a man aged 50-60 years who received an inactivated influenza vaccine.

This clonotype was counted many times. The chain links TRBV5-5 to TRBJ1-2; D call uncertain. The CDR3 covers 13 residues. The V end lost 0 bases, the J end lost 3 bases, and 6 bases lay between the germline ends. The germline V gene has CDR1 SGHKS and CDR2 YYEKEE (reference sequence). DNA for the CDR3: TGTGCCAGCAGCTTGGGGCCAGACTATGGCTACACCTTC. Translation gives CASSLGPDYGYTF.

This clonotype was picked up a small number of times. CDR3 in DNA: TGTGCCAGCAGCTACAGGGGGGACAGCACTGAAGCTTTCTTT. This gives the protein CASSYRGDSTEAFF. V gene TRBV6-4 combines with J gene TRBJ1-1, with TRBD1 identical over 8 bases. The CDR3 consists of 14 residues. With V trimmed by 6 bases and J by 4 bases, 7 bases remained unmatched. From germline, CDR1 is MRHNA and CDR2 SNTAGT.

This clonotype was seen just once. The V call is TRBV12-3 or TRBV12-4, the J call TRBJ1-2; TRBD1 agrees at 12 bases. J lost 8 bases, V lost 6 bases, and 4 bases had no gene match. This CDR3 spans 13 amino acids. The CDR3 DNA reads as TGTGCCAGCAGCAAAGGGACAGGGGGCGGCTACACCTTC. Translated: CASSKGTGGGYTF.

This clonotype was seen a few times. The chain is built from TRBV10-1 and TRBJ2-5; 10 nucleotides line up with TRBD2. The length of the CDR3 is 15 residues. Germline loops: CDR1 WNHNN, CDR2 SYGVQD (reference sequence). With V trimmed by 4 bases and J by 1 base, 3 bases remained unmatched. CDR3 residues: CASSATSGLQETQYF. As DNA, the CDR3 is TGCGCCAGCAGTGCGACTAGCGGGCTCCAAGAGACCCAGTACTTC.

This clonotype has at least ten counts. This chain links TRBV11-2 with TRBJ1-6; unclear D gene. Germline lookup yields CDR1 SGHAT and CDR2 FQNNGV. The CDR3 is 19 amino acids. V lost 5 bases and J lost 0, with 20 bases in between. CDR3 in amino acids: CASSPRGWGSSSYNSPLHF. CDR3 coding DNA: TGTGCCAGCAGCCCCCGTGGGTGGGGTTCGAGCTCCTATAATTCACCCCTCCACTTT.

This chain links TRBV10-1 with TRBJ2-7; 9 nucleotides line up with TRBD1. The J segment lost 3 bases and the V segment lost 0 bases, leaving 3 bases of the junction unmatched. This CDR3 spans 15 amino acids. Germline assignment: CDR1 WNHNN and CDR2 SYGVQD (reference sequence). The CDR3 here is CASSESGTGIYEQYF. CDR3 DNA: TGCGCCAGCAGTGAGTCCGGGACAGGGATCTACGAGCAGTACTTC.

The rearrangement links TRBV5-1 to TRBJ2-2, with TRBD1 as a possible D gene (6 bases). This CDR3 region has 16 residues. Trimming shortened V by 0 bases and J by 3 bases, and 12 bases separated the two germline ends. CDR1 is SGHRS, CDR2 YFSETQ, per germline. The CDR3 region has the DNA TGCGCCAGCAGCTTGGAAGGGACAATCTACACCGGGGAGCTGTTTTTT. This translates into CASSLEGTIYTGELFF.

This clonotype was counted between two and nine times. V and J are TRBV15 and TRBJ2-4; D possibly corresponds to TRBD1 (5 bases). Looked up from germline, CDR1 is LNHNV and CDR2 is YYDKDF (reference sequence). V lost 2 bases and J lost 12, with 14 bases in between. This CDR3 is 13 amino acids long. The CDR3 DNA reads as TGTGCCACCAGCAGATCCCCGACAGAGACTCAGTACTTC. Amino acid sequence: CATSRSPTETQYF.

This rearrangement joins TRBV29-1 to TRBJ2-7; 12 bases agree with TRBD1. Per the germline V gene, CDR1 is SQVTM and CDR2 is ANQGSEA. The junction had 6 bases not matched to a gene; V was cut back by 0 bases and J by 3 bases. CDR3 length: 16 residues. CDR3 sequence reads: CSVEEPGQGASYEQYF. The CDR3 nucleotides are TGCAGCGTTGAAGAACCGGGACAGGGGGCGAGCTACGAGCAGTACTTC.

The V and J genes are TRBV6-2 or TRBV6-3 and TRBJ2-1; the D gene is possibly TRBD2 (6 bases). Deletions cut 2 bases from V and 9 bases from J, with 23 bases between. Germline V lookup: CDR1 MNHEY, CDR2 SVGEGT. The CDR3 contains 17 residues. CDR3 coding DNA: TGTGCCAGCAGTTACCCTTCAGCGGGCTGGGAAGGGAGTGAGCAGTTCTTC. As protein: CASSYPSAGWEGSEQFF.

The rearrangement joins TRBV4-3 to TRBJ2-7; 8 bases are a match to TRBD1. The J segment lost 2 bases and the V segment lost 0 bases, leaving 18 bases of the junction unmatched. Germline V gene lookup returns CDR1 LGHNA and CDR2 YSLEER. CDR3 length: 20 residues. For the CDR3, the DNA is TGCGCCAGCAGCCAAGATTGGGTGGTTCCTGTGACAGGGGCACCCTACGAGCAGTACTTC. It codes for CASSQDWVVPVTGAPYEQYF.

This clonotype was counted many times. The chain links TRBV7-2 to TRBJ2-1; D is unclear. Deletions cut 6 bases from V and 0 bases from J, with 12 bases between. Germline V gene data show CDR1 as SGHTA and CDR2 as FQGNSA. The CDR3 runs to 15 residues. The DNA for the CDR3 is TGTGCCAGCAGATTGGACGTGAGCTCCTACAATGAGCAGTTCTTC. Protein product: CASRLDVSSYNEQFF.

The rearrangement links TRBV20-1 to TRBJ2-5; possible D gene TRBD2, 6 bases. Trimming cost V 3 bases and J 3 bases, with 17 bases left between them. The CDR3 contains 15 residues. The germline CDR1 and CDR2 sequences are DFQATT and SNEGSKA (reference sequence). The CDR3 coding sequence is TGCAGTGCTAGCAACCCGGGACTGGAAAAAGAGACCCAGTACTTC. Its protein is CSASNPGLEKETQYF.